This is a list of T cell receptor beta chains from one sample in a study of T cells in localized non-small cell lung cancer. Profiled with immunoSEQ multiplex PCR; TCRdb holds only in-frame clones, not every one. This table has some 1,400 clones, under 30% appearing once. This sample comprised lung tumor tissue, obtained before any cancer treatment. Receptor source: a man aged 40-75 years with stage II lung adenocarcinoma. Each CDR3 is given with its conserved first and last residue. D genes are given only for firm matches. Clone size is not always given. Where it is, it says once, few, many or a class for expanded clones.

d_gene: TRBD2; v_gene: TRBV11-3; abundance: .; len: 16; j_gene: TRBJ2-3; CDR3aa: CASSLNGGTSTDTQYF; CDR3nt: TGTGCCAGCAGCCTAAACGGGGGGACTAGCACAGATACGCAGTATTTT
d_gene: TRBD1; v_gene: TRBV11-3; abundance: few; len: 15; j_gene: TRBJ2-7; CDR3aa: CASSLRGTGSHEQYF; CDR3nt: TGTGCCAGCAGCCTCCGAGGGACAGGGTCTCACGAGCAGTACTTC
d_gene: .; v_gene: TRBV28; abundance: few; len: 14; j_gene: TRBJ1-5; CDR3aa: CASSFRGVNQPQHF; CDR3nt: TGTGCCAGCAGTTTTAGAGGGGTCAATCAGCCCCAGCATTTT
d_gene: .; v_gene: TRBV5-1; abundance: few; len: 14; j_gene: TRBJ2-1; CDR3aa: CASRSPGSYNEQFF; CDR3nt: TGCGCCAGTCGATCGCCGGGCTCCTACAATGAGCAGTTCTTC
d_gene: TRBD1; v_gene: TRBV6-8; abundance: large; len: 16; j_gene: TRBJ1-5; CDR3aa: CASGLNRGRGNQPQHF; CDR3nt: TGTGCCAGCGGGCTAAACAGGGGGCGCGGGAATCAGCCCCAGCATTTT
d_gene: .; v_gene: TRBV18; abundance: few; len: 15; j_gene: TRBJ1-1; CDR3aa: CASSPLKGGNTEAFF; CDR3nt: TGTGCCAGCTCACCACTAAAGGGTGGGAACACTGAAGCTTTCTTT
d_gene: .; v_gene: TRBV30; abundance: few; len: 15; j_gene: TRBJ1-1; CDR3aa: CAWTFGGAENTEAFF; CDR3nt: TGTGCCTGGACCTTCGGGGGGGCGGAAAACACTGAAGCTTTCTTT
d_gene: .; v_gene: TRBV29-1; abundance: .; len: 14; j_gene: TRBJ2-5; CDR3aa: CSVEGGDGQETQYF; CDR3nt: TGCAGCGTTGAAGGGGGTGACGGCCAAGAGACCCAGTACTTC
d_gene: TRBD1; v_gene: TRBV30; abundance: few; len: 13; j_gene: TRBJ1-2; CDR3aa: CAWSVRQGNGYTF; CDR3nt: TGTGCCTGGAGTGTACGACAGGGGAATGGCTACACCTTC
d_gene: TRBD1; v_gene: TRBV11-3; abundance: medium-sized; len: 15; j_gene: TRBJ2-2; CDR3aa: CASSPGQGFAGELFF; CDR3nt: TGTGCCAGCAGCCCGGGACAGGGGTTTGCCGGGGAGCTGTTTTTT
d_gene: .; v_gene: TRBV5-1; abundance: few; len: 16; j_gene: TRBJ1-4; CDR3aa: CASSFQGRGTNEKLFF; CDR3nt: TGCGCCAGCAGCTTTCAGGGGAGGGGTACTAATGAAAAACTGTTTTTT
d_gene: .; v_gene: TRBV14; abundance: few; len: 13; j_gene: TRBJ1-1; CDR3aa: CASSPVPGSRAFF; CDR3nt: TGTGCCAGCAGCCCAGTACCAGGCAGTCGGGCTTTCTTT
d_gene: .; v_gene: TRBV30; abundance: few; len: 13; j_gene: TRBJ1-1; CDR3aa: CAWSVALNTEAFF; CDR3nt: TGTGCCTGGAGTGTGGCGTTGAACACTGAAGCTTTCTTT
d_gene: .; v_gene: TRBV30; abundance: .; len: 12; j_gene: TRBJ1-1; CDR3aa: CAWSRQSEEAFF; CDR3nt: TGTGCCTGGAGTCGTCAATCCGAAGAGGCTTTCTTT
d_gene: TRBD1; v_gene: TRBV18; abundance: few; len: 14; j_gene: TRBJ1-4; CDR3aa: CATKTGTGNEKLFF; CDR3nt: TGTGCCACCAAAACAGGGACAGGGAATGAAAAACTGTTTTTT
d_gene: .; v_gene: TRBV19; abundance: few; len: 14; j_gene: TRBJ1-3; CDR3aa: CASSGGTSGNTIYF; CDR3nt: TGTGCCAGTAGTGGAGGCACCTCTGGAAACACCATATATTTT
d_gene: TRBD1; v_gene: TRBV5-1; abundance: few; len: 17; j_gene: TRBJ1-2; CDR3aa: CASSLGGQGALSHGYTF; CDR3nt: TGCGCCAGCAGCTTAGGGGGACAGGGTGCTCTCAGTCATGGCTACACCTTC
d_gene: TRBD1; v_gene: TRBV19; abundance: large; len: 14; j_gene: TRBJ1-2; CDR3aa: CASSIRTGGYGYTF; CDR3nt: TGTGCCAGTAGTATAAGGACAGGGGGCTATGGCTACACCTTC
d_gene: .; v_gene: TRBV28; abundance: .; len: 15; j_gene: TRBJ2-1; CDR3aa: CASSYLDTGYNEQFF; CDR3nt: TGTGCCAGCAGTTATCTGGACACGGGATACAATGAGCAGTTCTTC
d_gene: .; v_gene: TRBV11-3; abundance: medium-sized; len: 15; j_gene: TRBJ1-3; CDR3aa: CASSVQQGAGNTIYF; CDR3nt: TGTGCCAGCAGTGTGCAACAGGGAGCTGGAAACACCATATATTTT
d_gene: .; v_gene: TRBV7-5; abundance: few; len: 14; j_gene: TRBJ1-1; CDR3aa: CASSLDRGQTEAFF; CDR3nt: TGTGCCAGCAGCTTAGACAGGGGGCAGACTGAAGCTTTCTTT
d_gene: TRBD1; v_gene: TRBV18; abundance: few; len: 16; j_gene: TRBJ1-6; CDR3aa: CASSPRGQGLDSPLHF; CDR3nt: TGTGCCAGCTCACCCAGAGGACAGGGGTTAGATTCACCCCTCCACTTT
d_gene: .; v_gene: TRBV29-1; abundance: few; len: 14; j_gene: TRBJ1-4; CDR3aa: CSAIEHPQTEKLFF; CDR3nt: TGCAGCGCTATAGAACACCCACAAACCGAAAAACTGTTTTTT
d_gene: .; v_gene: TRBV6-8; abundance: few; len: 13; j_gene: TRBJ1-4; CDR3aa: CASSYSSEEKLFF; CDR3nt: TGTGCCAGCAGTTACTCGTCGGAGGAAAAACTGTTTTTT
d_gene: .; v_gene: TRBV2; abundance: .; len: 14; j_gene: TRBJ1-2; CDR3aa: CASFDEFNNYGYTF; CDR3nt: TGTGCCAGCTTTGACGAGTTCAATAACTATGGCTACACCTTC
d_gene: TRBD1; v_gene: TRBV19; abundance: .; len: 14; j_gene: TRBJ2-1; CDR3aa: CASSIGQGDNEQFF; CDR3nt: TGTGCCAGTAGTATAGGACAGGGAGATAATGAGCAGTTCTTC
d_gene: .; v_gene: TRBV18; abundance: .; len: 14; j_gene: TRBJ2-7; CDR3aa: CASSPGTAGYEQYF; CDR3nt: TGTGCCAGCTCACCTGGGACAGCGGGCTACGAGCAGTACTTC
d_gene: .; v_gene: TRBV1; abundance: few; len: 15; j_gene: TRBJ2-5; CDR3aa: CASSMAQADQETQYF; CDR3nt: TGCGCCAGCAGCATGGCGCAGGCCGACCAAGAGACCCAGTACTTC
d_gene: .; v_gene: TRBV19; abundance: .; len: 15; j_gene: TRBJ1-5; CDR3aa: CASSIEAGYNQPQHF; CDR3nt: TGTGCCAGTAGTATAGAGGCAGGGTACAATCAGCCCCAGCATTTT